These 8 T cell receptor beta chains originate from one sample sequenced in a study of shared clonotypes between healthy human individuals. Data came from immunoSEQ multiplex PCR; TCRdb stores just in-frame clones and leaves some out. The sample includes 2 million to 2.5 million clones, just over 90% of them seen just once. Sequenced: naive CD4+ T cells from PBMCs. The subset here: CD45RA+ positively selected. All receptors come from a man aged 18 to 35 in good health. Some clones in this sample may be carry-over from other donors' samples.

The rearrangement links TRBV5-5 to TRBJ2-6; 8 nucleotides align to TRBD2. In germline, CDR1 is SGHKS, CDR2 YYEKEE (reference sequence). Trimming cost V 4 bases and J 2 bases; bases outside gene matches: 11. CDR3 length equals 18 residues. The chain's CDR3 is CASSPAGARPTGANVLTF. In nucleotides, the CDR3 is TGTGCCAGCAGCCCAGCGGGGGCCCGACCTACTGGGGCCAACGTCCTGACTTTC. The full variable domain, its missing parts supplied by reference TRBV5-5 and TRBJ2-6, is DAGVTQSPTHLIKTRGQQVTLRCSPISGHKSVSWYQQVLGQGPQFIFQYYEKEERGRGNFPDRFSARQFPNYSSELNVNALLLGDSALYLCASSPAGARPTGANVLTFGAGSRLTVL.

CDR3 nucleotide sequence: TGTGCCTGGAGTGTACCCGGGACAGGGAACACCGGGGAGCTGTTTTTT. Translated, it gives CAWSVPGTGNTGELFF. The gene calls are TRBV30 and TRBJ2-2, with 8 bases aligning to TRBD1. This CDR3 is built from 16 residues. V shed 0 bases, J shed 1 base, and the junction held 4 bases outside the gene matches. Germline-derived CDR1 and CDR2 are GTSNPN and SVGIG (reference sequence).

The V gene is TRBV18, the J gene TRBJ1-1; no clear D gene. This CDR3 comprises 16 residues. The germline V gene encodes CDR1 KGHSH and CDR2 LQKENI. V was trimmed by 10 bases and J by 0 bases, leaving 21 bases between them. In DNA, the CDR3 is TGTGCCACCTCCTTTTCCGAGGGTCAAGTGAACACTGAAGCTTTCTTT. Residues: CATSFSEGQVNTEAFF. Full variable domain (rest looked up from reference TRBV18 and TRBJ1-1): NAGVMQNPRHLVRRRGQEARLRCSPMKGHSHVYWYRQLPEEGLKFMVYLQKENIIDESGMPKERFSAEFPKEGPSILRIQQVVRGDSAAYFCATSFSEGQVNTEAFFGQGTRLTVV.

The chain joins TRBV5-1 to TRBJ2-5; the D call may be TRBD1 or TRBD2 (5 bases each). Germline assignment: CDR1 SGHRS and CDR2 YFSETQ. This CDR3 comprises 12 residues. V lost 7 bases and J 4 bases, leaving 11 bases between the germline ends. CDR3 amino acids: CASLGVGETQYF. The CDR3 region has the DNA TGCGCCAGCTTGGGGGTAGGAGAGACCCAGTACTTC.

The chain combines TRBV2 with TRBJ2-2; D uncertain. Trimming pared 4 bases from V and 2 bases from J, leaving 11 bases between. Per the germline V gene, CDR1 is SNHLY and CDR2 is FYNNEI. This CDR3 comprises 15 residues. The CDR3 protein is CASSVHDSNTGELFF. Written as DNA, the CDR3 is TGTGCCAGCAGTGTACATGACTCCAACACCGGGGAGCTGTTTTTT.

The genes are TRBV19 and TRBJ1-1; the match to TRBD1 covers 10 bases. The germline V gene encodes CDR1 LNHDA and CDR2 SQIVND (reference sequence). This CDR3 is built from 14 residues. Trimming at V came to 10 bases and at J to 4 bases, leaving 9 bases not matched to a gene. The CDR3 reads CATLTWTGGTEAFF. The CDR3 nucleotides read TGTGCCACTTTAACCTGGACAGGGGGCACTGAAGCTTTCTTT.

The chain couples TRBV7-9 to TRBJ2-2; no clear D. The CDR3 has 14 residues. The germline V and J ends were trimmed by 1 base and 0 bases, with 3 bases remaining between them. Germline CDR1 reads SEHNR; CDR2 reads FQNEAQ (reference sequence). This CDR3 reads CASSLDTNTGELFF. The DNA of the CDR3 is TGTGCCAGCAGCTTAGACACGAACACCGGGGAGCTGTTTTTT. Full variable domain (rest looked up from reference TRBV7-9 and TRBJ2-2): DTGVSQNPRHKITKRGQNVTFRCDPISEHNRLYWYRQTLGQGPEFLTYFQNEAQLEKSRLLSDRFSAERPKGSFSTLEIQRTEQGDSAMYLCASSLDTNTGELFFGEGSRLTVL.

The CDR3 spells CASSSYNPQGYYEQYF. The CDR3 DNA is TGTGCCAGCAGCTCGTACAACCCCCAGGGGTACTACGAGCAGTACTTC. The chain employs TRBV11-3 and TRBJ2-5, with a possible D match to TRBD1 (6 bases). The DNA end is a closer match to TRBJ2-7, so the J assignment may be wrong. Germline values: CDR1 SGHNT, CDR2 YENEEA. The CDR3 runs 16 residues.